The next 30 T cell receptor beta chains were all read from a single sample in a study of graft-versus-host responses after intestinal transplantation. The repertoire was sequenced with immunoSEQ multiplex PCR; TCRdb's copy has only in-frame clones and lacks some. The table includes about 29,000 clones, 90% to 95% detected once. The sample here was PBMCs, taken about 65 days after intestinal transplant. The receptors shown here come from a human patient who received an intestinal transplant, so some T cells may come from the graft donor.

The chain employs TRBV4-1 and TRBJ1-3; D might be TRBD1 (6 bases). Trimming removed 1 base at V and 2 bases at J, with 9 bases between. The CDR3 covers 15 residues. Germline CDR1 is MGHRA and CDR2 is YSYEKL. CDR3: CASSQVAGAGNTIYF. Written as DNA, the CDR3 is TGCGCCAGCAGCCAAGTCGCAGGGGCTGGAAACACCATATATTTT.

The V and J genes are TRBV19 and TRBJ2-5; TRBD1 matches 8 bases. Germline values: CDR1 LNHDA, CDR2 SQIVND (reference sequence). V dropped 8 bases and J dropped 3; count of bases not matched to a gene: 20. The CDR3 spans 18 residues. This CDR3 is CASRGSWTGRFAEETQYF. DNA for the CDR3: TGTGCCAGTCGGGGTTCTTGGACAGGGAGGTTCGCGGAAGAGACCCAGTACTTC.

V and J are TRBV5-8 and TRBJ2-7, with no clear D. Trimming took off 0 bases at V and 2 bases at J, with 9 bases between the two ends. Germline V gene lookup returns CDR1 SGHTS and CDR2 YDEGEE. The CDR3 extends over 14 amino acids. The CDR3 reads CASSLDSGTYEQYF. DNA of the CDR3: TGTGCCAGCAGCTTGGATTCAGGAACCTACGAGCAGTACTTC.

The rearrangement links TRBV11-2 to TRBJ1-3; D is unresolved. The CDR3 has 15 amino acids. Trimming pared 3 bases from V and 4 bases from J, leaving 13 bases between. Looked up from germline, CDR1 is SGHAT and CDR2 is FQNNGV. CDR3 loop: CASSFGVFAGNTIYF. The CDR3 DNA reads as TGTGCCAGCAGCTTCGGGGTTTTCGCGGGAAACACCATATATTTT.

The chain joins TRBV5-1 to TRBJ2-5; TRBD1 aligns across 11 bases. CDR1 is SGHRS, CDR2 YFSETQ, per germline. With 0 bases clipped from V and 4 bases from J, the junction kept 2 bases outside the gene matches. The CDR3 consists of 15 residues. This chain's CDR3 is CASSLGDRGLETQYF. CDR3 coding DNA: TGCGCCAGCAGCTTGGGGGACAGGGGGTTAGAGACCCAGTACTTC.

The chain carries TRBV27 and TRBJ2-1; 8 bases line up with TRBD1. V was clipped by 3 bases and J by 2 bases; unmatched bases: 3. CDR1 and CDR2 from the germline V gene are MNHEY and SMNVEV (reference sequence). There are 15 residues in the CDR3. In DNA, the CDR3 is TGTGCCAGCAGTTTGACAGGGGCCCCCTACAATGAGCAGTTCTTC. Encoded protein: CASSLTGAPYNEQFF.

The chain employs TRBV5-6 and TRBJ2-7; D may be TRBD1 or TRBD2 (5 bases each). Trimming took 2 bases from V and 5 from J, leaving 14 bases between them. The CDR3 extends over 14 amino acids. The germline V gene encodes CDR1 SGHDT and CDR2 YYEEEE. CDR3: CASSLPWGTDEQYF. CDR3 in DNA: TGTGCCAGCAGCTTACCATGGGGGACCGACGAGCAGTACTTC.

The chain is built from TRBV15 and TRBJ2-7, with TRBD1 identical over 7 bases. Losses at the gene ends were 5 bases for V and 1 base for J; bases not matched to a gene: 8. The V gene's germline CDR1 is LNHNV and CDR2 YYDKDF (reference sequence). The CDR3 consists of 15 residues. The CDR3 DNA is TGTGCCACCAGCGCCGCCCGGGGACAGTCCTACGAGCAGTACTTC. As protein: CATSAARGQSYEQYF.

This CDR3 is CASSQGLSGSAADTQYF. In DNA, the CDR3 is TGTGCCAGCAGCCAAGGCCTTAGCGGGAGTGCCGCAGATACGCAGTATTTT. The chain is built from TRBV14 and TRBJ2-3; TRBD2 aligns across 9 bases. Looked up from germline, CDR1 is SGHDN and CDR2 is FVKESK. The CDR3 is 17 amino acids. The V gene end was trimmed by 1 base and the J gene end by 4 bases; junction bases not matched to a gene: 9. Complete variable domain (other parts from reference TRBV14 and TRBJ2-3): EAGVTQFPSHSVIEKGQTVTLRCDPISGHDNLYWYRRVMGKEIKFLLHFVKESKQDESGMPNNRFLAERTGGTYSTLKVQPAELEDSGVYFCASSQGLSGSAADTQYFGPGTRLTVL.

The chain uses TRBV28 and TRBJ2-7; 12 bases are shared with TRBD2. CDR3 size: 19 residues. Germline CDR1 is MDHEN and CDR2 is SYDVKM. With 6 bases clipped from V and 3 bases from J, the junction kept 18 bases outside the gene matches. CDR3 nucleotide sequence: TGTGCCAGCAGCCGATATCGGACTCTAGGACTAGCGGGGAACTACGAGCAGTACTTC. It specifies CASSRYRTLGLAGNYEQYF.

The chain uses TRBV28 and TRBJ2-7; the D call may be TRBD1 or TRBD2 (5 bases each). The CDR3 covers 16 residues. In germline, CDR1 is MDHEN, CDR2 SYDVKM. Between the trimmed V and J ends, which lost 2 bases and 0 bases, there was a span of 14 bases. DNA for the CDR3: TGTGCCAGCAGTTTAAGTCCGGGACCGAGCTCCTACGAGCAGTACTTC. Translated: CASSLSPGPSSYEQYF.

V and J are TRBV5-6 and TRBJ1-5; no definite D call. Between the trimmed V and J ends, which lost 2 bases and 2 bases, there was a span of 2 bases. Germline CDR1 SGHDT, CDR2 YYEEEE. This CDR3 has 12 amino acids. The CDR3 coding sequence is TGTGCCAGCAGCTTAGGCAATCAGCCCCAGCATTTT. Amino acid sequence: CASSLGNQPQHF.

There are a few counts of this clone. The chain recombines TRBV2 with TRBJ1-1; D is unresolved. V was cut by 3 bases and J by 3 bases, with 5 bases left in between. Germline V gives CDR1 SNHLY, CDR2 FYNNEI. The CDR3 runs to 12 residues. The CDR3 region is CASSEWDTEAFF. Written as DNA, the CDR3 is TGTGCCAGCAGTGAGTGGGACACTGAAGCTTTCTTT.

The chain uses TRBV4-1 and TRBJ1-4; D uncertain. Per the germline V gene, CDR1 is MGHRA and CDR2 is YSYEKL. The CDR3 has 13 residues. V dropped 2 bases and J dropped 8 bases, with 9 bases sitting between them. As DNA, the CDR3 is TGCGCCAGCAGCCAAATCACAGACGAAAAACTGTTTTTT. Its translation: CASSQITDEKLFF.

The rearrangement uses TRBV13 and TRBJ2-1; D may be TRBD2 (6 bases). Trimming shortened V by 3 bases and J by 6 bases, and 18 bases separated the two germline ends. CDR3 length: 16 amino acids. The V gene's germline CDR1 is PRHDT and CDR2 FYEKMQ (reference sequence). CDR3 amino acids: CASSFAGPAPRNEQFF. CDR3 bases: TGTGCCAGCAGCTTTGCGGGACCTGCCCCCCGCAATGAGCAGTTCTTC.

In nucleotides, the CDR3 is TGTGCCAGTAGCGGACAGGCTAAACTGTTTTTT. It specifies CASSGQAKLFF. The chain carries TRBV19 and TRBJ1-4, with 7 bases that match TRBD1. With 6 bases clipped from V and 11 bases from J, the junction kept 3 bases outside the gene matches. Germline-derived CDR1 and CDR2 are LNHDA and SQIVND (reference sequence). The CDR3 runs 11 residues. Full variable domain (remainder filled in from reference TRBV19 and TRBJ1-4): DGGITQSPKYLFRKEGQNVTLSCEQNLNHDAMYWYRQDPGQGLRLIYYSQIVNDFQKGDIAEGYSVSREKKESFPLTVTSAQKNPTAFYLCASSGQAKLFFGSGTQLSVL.

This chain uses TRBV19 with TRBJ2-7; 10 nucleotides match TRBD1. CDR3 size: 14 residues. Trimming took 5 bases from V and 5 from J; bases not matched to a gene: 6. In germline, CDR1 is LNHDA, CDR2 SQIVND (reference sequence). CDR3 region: CASSWDGQGDEQYF. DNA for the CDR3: TGTGCCAGTAGTTGGGATGGACAGGGGGACGAGCAGTACTTC. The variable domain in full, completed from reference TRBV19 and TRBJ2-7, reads DGGITQSPKYLFRKEGQNVTLSCEQNLNHDAMYWYRQDPGQGLRLIYYSQIVNDFQKGDIAEGYSVSREKKESFPLTVTSAQKNPTAFYLCASSWDGQGDEQYFGPGTRLTVT.

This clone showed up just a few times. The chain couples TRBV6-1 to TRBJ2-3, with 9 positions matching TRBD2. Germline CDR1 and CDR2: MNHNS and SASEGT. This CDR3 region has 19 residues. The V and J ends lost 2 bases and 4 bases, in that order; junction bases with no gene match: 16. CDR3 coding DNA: TGTGCCAGCAGTGAACCGAGTTTTGGGACTAGCTATAGTCCAGATACGCAGTATTTT. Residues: CASSEPSFGTSYSPDTQYF.

The CDR3 sequence: CASSLWTGENEQFF. The CDR3 DNA reads as TGTGCCAGCAGCTTATGGACAGGGGAAAATGAGCAGTTCTTC. The chain uses TRBV13 and TRBJ2-1; TRBD1 matches at 9 bases. Germline-derived CDR1 and CDR2 are PRHDT and FYEKMQ (reference sequence). CDR3 size: 14 residues. After removal of 2 bases from V and 7 bases from J, the junction contained 3 bases not matched to a gene. Complete variable domain (other parts from reference TRBV13 and TRBJ2-1): AAGVIQSPRHLIKEKRETATLKCYPIPRHDTVYWYQQGPGQDPQFLISFYEKMQSDKGSIPDRFSAQQFSDYHSELNMSSLELGDSALYFCASSLWTGENEQFFGPGTRLTVL.

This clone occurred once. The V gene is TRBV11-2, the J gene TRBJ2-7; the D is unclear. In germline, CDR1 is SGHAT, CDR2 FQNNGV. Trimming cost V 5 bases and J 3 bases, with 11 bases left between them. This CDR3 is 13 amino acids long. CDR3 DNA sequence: TGTGCCAGCAGCAAAGGTCCAGTCTACGAGCAGTACTTC. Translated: CASSKGPVYEQYF.

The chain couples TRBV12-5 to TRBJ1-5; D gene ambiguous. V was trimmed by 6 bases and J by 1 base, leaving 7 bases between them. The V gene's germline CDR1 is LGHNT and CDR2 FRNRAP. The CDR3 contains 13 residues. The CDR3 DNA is TGTGCTAGTGGCGGCGGAAGCAATCAGCCCCAGCATTTT. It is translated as CASGGGSNQPQHF.

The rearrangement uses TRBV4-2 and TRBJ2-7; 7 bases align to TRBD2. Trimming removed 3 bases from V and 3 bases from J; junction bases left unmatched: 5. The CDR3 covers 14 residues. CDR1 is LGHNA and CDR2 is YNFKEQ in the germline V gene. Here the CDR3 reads CASSQVGEGYEQYF. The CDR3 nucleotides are TGTGCCAGCAGCCAGGTCGGGGAGGGCTACGAGCAGTACTTC.

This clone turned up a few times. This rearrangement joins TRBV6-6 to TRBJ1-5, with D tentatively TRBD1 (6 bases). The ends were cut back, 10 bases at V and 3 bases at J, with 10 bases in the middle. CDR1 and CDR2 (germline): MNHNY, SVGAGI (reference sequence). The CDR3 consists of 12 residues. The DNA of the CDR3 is TGTGCCACCGGACAGTTCAATCAGCCCCAGCATTTT. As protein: CATGQFNQPQHF.

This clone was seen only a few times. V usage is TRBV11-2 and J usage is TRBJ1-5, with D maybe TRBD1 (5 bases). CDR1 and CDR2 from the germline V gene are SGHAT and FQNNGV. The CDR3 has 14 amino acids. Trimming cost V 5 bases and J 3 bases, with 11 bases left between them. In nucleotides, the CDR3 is TGTGCCAGCAGCCGAGACAGATACAATCAGCCCCAGCATTTT. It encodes CASSRDRYNQPQHF. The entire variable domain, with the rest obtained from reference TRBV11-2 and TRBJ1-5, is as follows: EAGVAQSPRYKIIEKRQSVAFWCNPISGHATLYWYQQILGQGPKLLIQFQNNGVVDDSQLPKDRFSAERLKGVDSTLKIQPAKLEDSAVYLCASSRDRYNQPQHFGDGTRLSIL.

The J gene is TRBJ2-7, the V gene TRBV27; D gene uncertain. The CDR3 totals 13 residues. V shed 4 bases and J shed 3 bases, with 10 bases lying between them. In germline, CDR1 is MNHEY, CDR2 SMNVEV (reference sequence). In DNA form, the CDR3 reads TGTGCCAGCAGTTCGGCAGACATCTACGAGCAGTACTTC. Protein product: CASSSADIYEQYF.

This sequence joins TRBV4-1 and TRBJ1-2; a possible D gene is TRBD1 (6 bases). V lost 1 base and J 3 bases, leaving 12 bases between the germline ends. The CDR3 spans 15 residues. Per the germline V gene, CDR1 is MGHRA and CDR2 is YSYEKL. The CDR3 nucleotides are TGCGCCAGCAGCCAAGTGAATAGGGGGGACTATGGCTACACCTTC. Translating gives CASSQVNRGDYGYTF.

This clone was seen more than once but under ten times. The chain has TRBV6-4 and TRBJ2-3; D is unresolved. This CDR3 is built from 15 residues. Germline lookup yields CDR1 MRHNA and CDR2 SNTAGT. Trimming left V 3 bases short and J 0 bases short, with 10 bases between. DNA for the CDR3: TGTGCCAGCAGTGATGGCGAATCTAGCACAGATACGCAGTATTTT. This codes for CASSDGESSTDTQYF.

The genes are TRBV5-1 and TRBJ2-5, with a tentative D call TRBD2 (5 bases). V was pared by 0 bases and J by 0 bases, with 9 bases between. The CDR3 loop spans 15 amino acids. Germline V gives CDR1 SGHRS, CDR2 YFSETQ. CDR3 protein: CASSLVFSDQETQYF. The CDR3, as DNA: TGCGCCAGCAGCTTGGTTTTTAGCGACCAAGAGACCCAGTACTTC.

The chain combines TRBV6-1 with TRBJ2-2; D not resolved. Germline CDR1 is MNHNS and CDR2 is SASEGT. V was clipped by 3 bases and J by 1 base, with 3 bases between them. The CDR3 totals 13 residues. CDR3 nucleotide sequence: TGTGCCAGCAGTGACAGGAACACCGGGGAGCTGTTTTTT. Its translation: CASSDRNTGELFF.

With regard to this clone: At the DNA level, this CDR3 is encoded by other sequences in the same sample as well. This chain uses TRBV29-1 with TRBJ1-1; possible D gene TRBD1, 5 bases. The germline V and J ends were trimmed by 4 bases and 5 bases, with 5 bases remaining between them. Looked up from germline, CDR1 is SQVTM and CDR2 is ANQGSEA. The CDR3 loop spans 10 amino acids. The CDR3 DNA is TGCAGCGTTGGGGGGACTGAAGCTTTCTTT. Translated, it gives CSVGGTEAFF.